A single sample gave rise to the 21 T cell receptor beta chains below, sequenced in a study of shared clonotypes between healthy human individuals. TCRdb's table, derived via immunoSEQ multiplex PCR, lists solely in-frame clones and lacks some. The profile shows about 640,000 clones, 72% of them singletons. Input material: memory CD4+ T cells sorted from blood. Regarding subset: CD45RA-negative fraction. All receptors come from a young woman in good health.

V and J are TRBV5-1 and TRBJ2-5; 9 bases line up with TRBD1. This CDR3 is built from 14 residues. V dropped 8 bases and J dropped 5; count of bases not matched to a gene: 10. From germline, CDR1 is SGHRS and CDR2 YFSETQ. The CDR3 spells CASAGDRVMETQYF. The CDR3 region has the DNA TGCGCCAGTGCCGGGGACAGGGTTATGGAGACCCAGTACTTC.

The chain is built from TRBV2 and TRBJ1-5, with D unclear. The CDR3 consists of 13 residues. Between the trimmed V and J ends, which lost 6 bases and 5 bases, there was a span of 11 bases. Per germline, CDR1 SNHLY and CDR2 FYNNEI. CDR3 sequence reads: CASRLTEDQPQHF. The CDR3 DNA reads as TGTGCCAGCAGGTTGACGGAGGATCAGCCCCAGCATTTT.

The J gene is TRBJ1-4, the V gene TRBV2; D is uncertain. The CDR3 runs to 15 residues. V lost 3 bases to trimming and J lost 0 bases, with 8 bases between them. Germline CDR1 is SNHLY and CDR2 is FYNNEI. In nucleotides, the CDR3 is TGTGCCAGCAGTGAGGGAGTTGCAACTAATGAAAAACTGTTTTTT. Translating gives CASSEGVATNEKLFF.

This chain links TRBV2 with TRBJ2-3; D unresolved. The V gene lost 7 bases and the J gene lost 2 bases, with 13 bases spanning the gap. This CDR3 spans 14 amino acids. From germline, CDR1 is SNHLY and CDR2 FYNNEI. The CDR3 spells CASTWRGTTDTQYF. The CDR3 bases are TGTGCCAGCACCTGGCGTGGCACCACAGATACGCAGTATTTT.

This rearrangement joins TRBV7-9 to TRBJ2-7, with 7 bases identical to TRBD1. This CDR3 is 14 amino acids long. Germline trimming cut 0 bases from V and 3 bases from J; bases unmatched to any gene: 2. From germline, CDR1 is SEHNR and CDR2 FQNEAQ (reference sequence). The CDR3 here is CASSLAGQSYEQYF. DNA for the CDR3: TGTGCCAGCAGCTTAGCGGGACAGAGCTACGAGCAGTACTTC.

The CDR3 nucleotides are TGCGCCAGCAGCCAAGAGTCGATACGGAACGCGAACACCGGGGAGCTGTTTTTT. Amino acids: CASSQESIRNANTGELFF. The V and J genes are TRBV4-1 and TRBJ2-2; no firm D call. Trimming took off 0 bases at V and 0 bases at J, with 14 bases between the two ends. Germline CDR1 is MGHRA and CDR2 is YSYEKL. The CDR3 runs to 18 residues.

This chain connects TRBV7-2 to TRBJ2-3, with 10 bases matching TRBD2. Germline-derived CDR1 and CDR2 are SGHTA and FQGNSA. CDR3 length equals 16 residues. V was clipped by 4 bases and J by 1 base; unmatched bases: 5. CDR3 loop: CASSYSGLAGTDTQYF. DNA of the CDR3: TGTGCCAGCAGCTATTCCGGACTAGCGGGCACAGATACGCAGTATTTT.

The V call is TRBV28, the J call TRBJ1-4; D possibly corresponds to TRBD1 (6 bases). The germline CDR1 and CDR2 sequences are MDHEN and SYDVKM. Trimming pared 5 bases from V and 7 bases from J, leaving 14 bases between. This CDR3 region has 14 residues. The CDR3 DNA reads as TGTGCCAGCAGTGTCCAGGGGCGAGGTGAAAAACTGTTTTTT. Protein sequence: CASSVQGRGEKLFF.

This clone was seen more than once but under ten times. The chain has TRBV10-2 and TRBJ2-1, with D possibly being TRBD2 (6 bases). In germline, CDR1 is WSHSY, CDR2 SAAADI. This CDR3 is 12 amino acids long. V was clipped by 6 bases and J by 5 bases, with 8 bases between them. The CDR3 loop reads CASSGGNNEQFF. CDR3 nucleotides: TGCGCCAGCAGCGGCGGGAACAATGAGCAGTTCTTC.

This clone was observed many times. The J gene is TRBJ1-5, the V gene TRBV25-1; D is possibly TRBD1 (5 bases). The CDR3 covers 14 residues. Germline V gene sequence: CDR1 MGHDK, CDR2 SYGVNS. Deletions cut 3 bases from V and 7 bases from J, with 13 bases between. The CDR3 sequence: CASSEKQGFQPQHF. The CDR3 nucleotides are TGTGCCAGCAGTGAGAAGCAGGGATTCCAGCCCCAGCATTTT. The variable domain in full, with the rest retrieved from reference TRBV25-1 and TRBJ1-5, is EADIYQTPRYLVIGTGKKITLECSQTMGHDKMYWYQQDPGMELHLIHYSYGVNSTEKGDLSSESTVSRIRTEHFPLTLESARPSHTSQYLCASSEKQGFQPQHFGDGTRLSIL.

The chain is built from TRBV21-1 and TRBJ2-5; the D call TRBD1 from the table was never checked on the DNA. TRBV21-1 is described as a pseudogene. This CDR3 contains 15 residues. CDR3 loop: CASSTVGLPSETQYF. For the CDR3, the DNA is TGTGCCAGCAGCACTGTTGGCCTGCCATCAGAGACCCAGTACTTC.

V is TRBV2 and J is TRBJ2-3, with a possible D match to TRBD2 (5 bases). Trimming shortened V by 8 bases and J by 2 bases, and 17 bases separated the two germline ends. Per the germline V gene, CDR1 is SNHLY and CDR2 is FYNNEI. This CDR3 contains 15 residues. CDR3: CASPAGEGYTDTQYF. CDR3 in DNA: TGTGCCAGCCCCGCTGGAGAGGGATACACAGATACGCAGTATTTT.

This clone has only a few counts. This sequence joins TRBV15 and TRBJ2-7, with D perhaps TRBD2 (6 bases). The CDR3 spans 15 residues. Per germline, CDR1 LNHNV and CDR2 YYDKDF (reference sequence). V was pared by 1 base and J by 0 bases, with 10 bases between. As DNA, the CDR3 is TGTGCCACCAGCAGAGCTAGCGCAAGCTCCTACGAGCAGTACTTC. It encodes CATSRASASSYEQYF.

The chain uses TRBV5-1 and TRBJ1-3; tentative D call: TRBD1 (5 bases). CDR1 SGHRS and CDR2 YFSETQ come from the germline V gene. This CDR3 spans 13 amino acids. V was cut by 4 bases and J by 3 bases, with 8 bases left in between. CDR3 protein: CASSPGHGNTIYF. The CDR3 region has the DNA TGCGCCAGCAGCCCCGGACATGGAAACACCATATATTTT.

V and J are TRBV28 and TRBJ1-3, with 10 bases lining up with TRBD1. J was trimmed by 3 bases and V by 5 bases; bases with no gene match: 7. Germline V gene sequence: CDR1 MDHEN, CDR2 SYDVKM. The CDR3 is made up of 16 amino acids. CDR3 nucleotide sequence: TGTGCCAGCAGTATAGGGACAGGGGTCGGTGGAAACACCATATATTTT. This sequence encodes CASSIGTGVGGNTIYF.

This clone was counted a few times. Sequence at one end of the junction differs from germline and may be a read error. V usage is TRBV6-6 and J usage is TRBJ2-7; 7 positions match TRBD2. Germline CDR1 and CDR2: MNHNY and SVGAGI (reference sequence). This CDR3 comprises 16 residues. The CDR3 coding sequence is TGTGCCAGCAGCTACTCCCGCGGGCAGTTCGGGGGGGAGCAGTACTTC. Protein: CASSYSRGQFGGEQYF.

A remark on this clone: The identical CDR3 is also encoded by other nucleotide sequences in the sample. V usage is TRBV18 and J usage is TRBJ2-1; 7 bases align to TRBD2. Germline CDR1 is KGHSH and CDR2 is LQKENI. The CDR3 is 16 residues long. After removal of 0 bases from V and 0 bases from J, the junction contained 2 bases not matched to a gene. The chain's CDR3 is CASSPPGTTSYNEQFF. The CDR3, as DNA: TGTGCCAGCTCACCACCCGGGACTACCTCCTACAATGAGCAGTTCTTC. Looking up the rest from reference TRBV18 and TRBJ2-1 gives the full variable domain: NAGVMQNPRHLVRRRGQEARLRCSPMKGHSHVYWYRQLPEEGLKFMVYLQKENIIDESGMPKERFSAEFPKEGPSILRIQQVVRGDSAAYFCASSPPGTTSYNEQFFGPGTRLTVL.

This chain joins TRBV19 and TRBJ2-7, with TRBD1 matching 8 bases. The CDR3 is 15 residues long. Trimming removed 6 bases from V and 5 bases from J; junction bases left unmatched: 12. Per the germline V gene, CDR1 is LNHDA and CDR2 is SQIVND (reference sequence). The CDR3 loop is CASSPRDRGTHEQYF. CDR3 DNA: TGTGCCAGTAGCCCAAGAGACAGGGGTACCCACGAGCAGTACTTC.

The chain recombines TRBV27 with TRBJ2-3; 11 positions agree with TRBD2. V dropped 5 bases and J dropped 3; count of bases not matched to a gene: 7. CDR3 size: 16 residues. Germline lookup yields CDR1 MNHEY and CDR2 SMNVEV (reference sequence). This chain's CDR3 is CASSTLRLAGTDTQYF. CDR3 coding DNA: TGTGCCAGCAGTACGCTCCGACTAGCGGGAACAGATACGCAGTATTTT.

This chain connects TRBV19 to TRBJ2-5; the match to TRBD2 covers 9 bases. The V segment lost 4 bases and the J segment 5 bases; nucleotides outside the gene matches: 11. This CDR3 is built from 16 residues. CDR1 and CDR2 (germline): LNHDA, SQIVND (reference sequence). The CDR3 protein is CASSTGGSGRSETQYF. CDR3 bases: TGTGCCAGTAGTACCGGGGGTAGCGGGAGAAGCGAGACCCAGTACTTC.

Only one count was recorded for this clone. This chain links TRBV27 with TRBJ2-7; 7 bases are a match to TRBD2. Germline assignment: CDR1 MNHEY and CDR2 SMNVEV (reference sequence). J lost 3 bases, V lost 5 bases, and 13 bases had no gene match. This CDR3 spans 16 amino acids. The CDR3 region is CASSQPPGTTRYEQYF. Written as DNA, the CDR3 is TGTGCCAGCAGTCAACCCCCCGGGACTACTCGCTACGAGCAGTACTTC.